The 22 T cell receptor beta chains presented below share a single source sample, sequenced in a study of technical replicates of blood from several donors. Some clones are missing from TCRdb's copy, which holds only in-frame ones; the method was immunoSEQ multiplex PCR. The data hold around 84,000 clones, with around 97% observed a single time. The specimen was T cells isolated from PBMCs. These receptors were collected from a human donor in good health.

The chain has TRBV27 and TRBJ2-1; TRBD2 aligns across 8 bases. J was trimmed by 3 bases and V by 2 bases; bases with no gene match: 3. Germline CDR1 MNHEY, CDR2 SMNVEV (reference sequence). This CDR3 contains 15 residues. CDR3 nucleotides: TGTGCCAGCAGTTTAGGTAGCGGGGACTACAATGAGCAGTTCTTC. Translated: CASSLGSGDYNEQFF.

The chain has TRBV27 and TRBJ2-5; unclear D gene. V dropped 4 bases and J dropped 5 bases, with 20 bases sitting between them. Germline V gene lookup returns CDR1 MNHEY and CDR2 SMNVEV (reference sequence). CDR3 size: 16 residues. CDR3 protein: CASSSSSVRSLETQYF. For the CDR3, the DNA is TGTGCCAGCAGTTCCTCGAGCGTCAGATCACTCGAGACCCAGTACTTC.

A single count supports this clone. The CDR3 sequence is CASSLRGGAYNEQFF. CDR3 coding DNA: TGCGCCAGCAGTCTACGGGGAGGGGCCTACAATGAGCAGTTCTTC. The rearrangement uses TRBV5-1 and TRBJ2-1, with 7 bases aligning to TRBD2. The CDR3 contains 15 residues. CDR1 is SGHRS, CDR2 YFSETQ, per germline. The V segment lost 5 bases and the J segment 2 bases; nucleotides outside the gene matches: 7.

This chain uses TRBV28 with TRBJ2-7, with D possibly TRBD1 on 5 matching bases. CDR3 length equals 18 residues. Germline V gene lookup returns CDR1 MDHEN and CDR2 SYDVKM. Trimming removed 1 base from V and 3 bases from J, with 22 bases in between. CDR3 nucleotides: TGTGCCAGCAGTTTATTGGGCAGGGTGGGCGCCCAAAACTACGAGCAGTACTTC. Encoded protein: CASSLLGRVGAQNYEQYF.

The rearrangement joins TRBV5-1 to TRBJ2-2; tentatively, D is TRBD1 (6 bases). Germline V gene lookup returns CDR1 SGHRS and CDR2 YFSETQ. V lost 2 bases and J lost 1, with 9 bases in between. CDR3 length: 15 amino acids. CDR3 sequence: CASSFTDRNTGELFF. CDR3 in DNA: TGCGCCAGCAGCTTCACGGACAGGAACACCGGGGAGCTGTTTTTT.

The gene calls are TRBV7-9 and TRBJ1-2; 7 nucleotides match TRBD1. After removal of 4 bases from V and 4 bases from J, the junction contained 6 bases not matched to a gene. The CDR3 runs to 14 residues. The germline gives CDR1 SEHNR, CDR2 FQNEAQ (reference sequence). CDR3 in amino acids: CASSSTTGSYGYTF. CDR3 DNA sequence: TGTGCCAGCAGCTCGACGACAGGGAGCTATGGCTACACCTTC.

The CDR3 reads CAWSSASGGGTDTQYF. CDR3 nucleotide sequence: TGTGCCTGGAGTTCAGCTAGCGGGGGGGGCACAGATACGCAGTATTTT. This sequence joins TRBV30 and TRBJ2-3, with 12 bases fitting TRBD2. Germline V gene sequence: CDR1 GTSNPN, CDR2 SVGIG (reference sequence). This CDR3 has 16 amino acids. Trimming cost V 2 bases and J 1 base; bases outside gene matches: 4.

The chain joins TRBV6-5 to TRBJ2-7; a possible D gene is TRBD2 (5 bases). The CDR3 length is 14 residues. The germline V gene encodes CDR1 MNHEY and CDR2 SVGAGI. Trimming left V 6 bases short and J 4 bases short, with 16 bases between. CDR3: CASRHTRGVYEQYF. The CDR3 bases are TGTGCCAGCAGGCATACTAGAGGCGTTTACGAGCAGTACTTC.

The genes are TRBV5-1 and TRBJ1-5; D gene unclear. This CDR3 comprises 13 residues. V lost 4 bases and J lost 4, with 9 bases in between. Germline assignment: CDR1 SGHRS and CDR2 YFSETQ. The CDR3 here is CASSPSLNQPQHF. In nucleotides, the CDR3 is TGCGCCAGCAGCCCGTCACTGAATCAGCCCCAGCATTTT.

The gene calls are TRBV6-1 and TRBJ1-2; no clear D gene. CDR3 length: 13 amino acids. Germline V gene sequence: CDR1 MNHNS, CDR2 SASEGT. V lost 5 bases and J 6 bases, leaving 13 bases between the germline ends. The CDR3 reads CASSPSRKDGYTF. Here the CDR3 DNA reads TGTGCCAGCAGTCCTTCCAGGAAGGATGGCTACACCTTC.

V and J are TRBV13 and TRBJ1-3; D call uncertain. This CDR3 comprises 16 residues. The ends were cut back, 7 bases at V and 2 bases at J, with 18 bases in the middle. Germline V gene sequence: CDR1 PRHDT, CDR2 FYEKMQ (reference sequence). The DNA for the CDR3 is TGTGCCAGCACCTTGACCCCCAGGTTCGCTGGAAACACCATATATTTT. Amino acid sequence: CASTLTPRFAGNTIYF. Filled out from reference TRBV13 and TRBJ1-3, the complete variable domain reads AAGVIQSPRHLIKEKRETATLKCYPIPRHDTVYWYQQGPGQDPQFLISFYEKMQSDKGSIPDRFSAQQFSDYHSELNMSSLELGDSALYFCASTLTPRFAGNTIYFGEGSWLTVV.

The chain is built from TRBV6-5 and TRBJ2-1; D uncertain. Trimming cost V 7 bases and J 2 bases, with 15 bases left between them. Germline V gives CDR1 MNHEY, CDR2 SVGAGI. The CDR3 has 15 residues. The CDR3 reads CASTTLNSPYNEQFF. In nucleotides, the CDR3 is TGTGCCAGCACTACCTTGAACAGCCCCTACAATGAGCAGTTCTTC.

The chain couples TRBV4-2 to TRBJ1-5; 7 bases agree with TRBD1. Trimming at V came to 1 base and at J to 6 bases, leaving 3 bases not matched to a gene. Germline CDR1 reads LGHNA; CDR2 reads YNFKEQ. This CDR3 contains 14 residues. CDR3 amino acids: CASSQVTGSQPQHF. The CDR3 nucleotides read TGTGCCAGCAGCCAAGTGACAGGGAGTCAGCCCCAGCATTTT.

The sample holds one count of this clone. This chain connects TRBV30 to TRBJ1-2; tentative D call: TRBD1 (6 bases). The CDR3 has 13 amino acids. Per the germline V gene, CDR1 is GTSNPN and CDR2 is SVGIG (reference sequence). The ends were cut back, 3 bases at V and 7 bases at J, with 15 bases in the middle. CDR3 sequence (DNA): TGTGCCTGGAGCCGGCAGGGGTCCGGTGGCTACACCTTC. Its protein is CAWSRQGSGGYTF.

The CDR3 loop reads CAGLRAEVSKETQYF. DNA of the CDR3: TGTGCCGGCCTACGTGCGGAGGTCTCCAAAGAGACCCAGTACTTC. The genes are TRBV19 and TRBJ2-5; TRBD2 is a possible D gene (5 bases). Germline lookup yields CDR1 LNHDA and CDR2 SQIVND (reference sequence). Trimming removed 11 bases at V and 3 bases at J, with 22 bases between. The CDR3 runs to 15 residues.

The chain carries TRBV5-6 and TRBJ1-2, with D possibly being TRBD1 (6 bases). Trimming removed 4 bases at V and 4 bases at J, with 17 bases between. Per the germline V gene, CDR1 is SGHDT and CDR2 is YYEEEE. The CDR3 is made up of 15 amino acids. The CDR3: CASSRIRGGSYGYTF. The CDR3, as DNA: TGTGCCAGCAGCCGAATCAGGGGTGGAAGCTATGGCTACACCTTC.

The rearrangement joins TRBV5-1 to TRBJ1-1, with 9 positions matching TRBD1. There are 16 residues in the CDR3. Germline V gene lookup returns CDR1 SGHRS and CDR2 YFSETQ. V dropped 1 base and J dropped 5; count of bases not matched to a gene: 9. The CDR3 spells CASSLLLGQGGTEAFF. The CDR3 DNA reads TGCGCCAGCAGCTTGTTATTGGGACAGGGCGGGACTGAAGCTTTCTTT.

The rearrangement uses TRBV5-6 and TRBJ1-1, with 8 bases identical to TRBD1. Germline values: CDR1 SGHDT, CDR2 YYEEEE. This CDR3 region has 15 residues. V gave up 0 bases and J gave up 3 bases; unmatched junction bases: 4. The CDR3 protein is CASSLVDRDDTEAFF. In DNA, the CDR3 is TGTGCCAGCAGCTTGGTGGACAGGGATGACACTGAAGCTTTCTTT.

This rearrangement joins TRBV7-6 to TRBJ2-7, with D possibly being TRBD1 (6 bases). Trimming pared 0 bases from V and 6 bases from J, leaving 9 bases between. CDR1 and CDR2 from the germline V gene are SGHVS and FNYEAQ. This CDR3 contains 13 residues. CDR3 bases: TGTGCCAGCAGCTTAGCGTTAGGGGGCGAGCAGTACTTC. It is translated as CASSLALGGEQYF.

The V gene is TRBV30, the J gene TRBJ1-5; D possibly corresponds to TRBD1 (6 bases). The CDR3 loop spans 13 amino acids. The ends were cut back, 7 bases at V and 4 bases at J, with 14 bases in the middle. Germline CDR1 and CDR2: GTSNPN and SVGIG (reference sequence). This chain's CDR3 is CALQGQWNQPQHF. The CDR3 DNA follows: TGTGCCTTACAAGGACAGTGGAATCAGCCCCAGCATTTT.

This chain joins TRBV11-3 and TRBJ2-3, with D perhaps matching TRBD1 (5 bases). Germline V gene lookup returns CDR1 SGHNT and CDR2 YENEEA. There are 15 residues in the CDR3. V was clipped by 5 bases and J by 6 bases, with 18 bases between them. In nucleotides, the CDR3 is TGTGCCAGCAGCGACAGAACCTTGCCACCGGATACGCAGTATTTT. It specifies CASSDRTLPPDTQYF.

J is TRBJ2-4 and V is TRBV5-1; the match to TRBD1 covers 11 bases. V was clipped by 5 bases and J by 7 bases; unmatched bases: 8. The CDR3 contains 15 residues. Germline V gene sequence: CDR1 SGHRS, CDR2 YFSETQ. CDR3 DNA: TGCGCCAGCAGACTCGCGGGACAGGGGGAGAACATTCAGTACTTC. Its translation is CASRLAGQGENIQYF.